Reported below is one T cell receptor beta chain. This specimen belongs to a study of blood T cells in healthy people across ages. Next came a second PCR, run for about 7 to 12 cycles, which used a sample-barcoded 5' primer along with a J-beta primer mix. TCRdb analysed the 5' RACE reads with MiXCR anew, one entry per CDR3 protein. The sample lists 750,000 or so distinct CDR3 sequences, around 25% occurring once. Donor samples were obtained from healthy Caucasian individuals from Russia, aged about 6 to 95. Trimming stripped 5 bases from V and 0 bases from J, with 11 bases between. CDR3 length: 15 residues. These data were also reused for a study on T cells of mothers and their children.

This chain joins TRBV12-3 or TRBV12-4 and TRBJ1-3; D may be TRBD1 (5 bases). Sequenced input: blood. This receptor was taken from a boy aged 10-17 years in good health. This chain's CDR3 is CASSIGGVSGNTIYF. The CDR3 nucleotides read TGTGCCAGCAGTATTGGGGGTGTCTCTGGAAACACCATATATTTT.